This T cell receptor beta chain was found in a study of T cell changes during pregnancy in multiple sclerosis. Measured with immunoSEQ multiplex PCR; TCRdb has only the in-frame clones, and not every one. The sample holds 75,000 to 95,000 clones; around 93% are singletons and the top ten take 0.95%. The CDR3 has 16 amino acids. In germline, CDR1 is SGHAT, CDR2 FQNNGV. V was cut by 0 bases and J by 0 bases, with 11 bases left in between. This clone was found once. The TCR originated in a female donor with multiple sclerosis, enrolled in a pregnancy study. Specimen: peripheral blood, collected before pregnancy. This chain links TRBV11-2 with TRBJ1-1; the D gene is possibly TRBD1 (5 bases). Here the CDR3 reads CASSLDPGGMNTEAFF. For the CDR3, the DNA is TGTGCCAGCAGCTTAGATCCGGGGGGAATGAACACTGAAGCTTTCTTT.